The 14 T cell receptor beta chains below were found in one sample sequenced in a study of STAT5B mutations in CD4+ large granular lymphocyte leukemia. TCRdb's copy holds only in-frame clones and misses some; the assay was immunoSEQ multiplex PCR. The sample has some 21,000 clones, over 70% seen once. Specimen: CD4+ T cells from blood buffy coats. The source is a human donor in good health.

This clone was picked up one time. The rearrangement uses TRBV18 and TRBJ1-1, with no clear D. In germline, CDR1 is KGHSH, CDR2 LQKENI. Trimming removed 4 bases from V and 1 base from J, with 10 bases in between. The CDR3 sequence is 14 residues long. CDR3 bases: TGTGCCAGCTCACAGATGGACGGGAACACTGAAGCTTTCTTT. Translating gives CASSQMDGNTEAFF.

This clone has a single count. The chain uses TRBV30 and TRBJ2-3; tentative D call: TRBD2 (5 bases). The CDR3 extends over 10 amino acids. V was cut by 7 bases and J by 5 bases, with 7 bases left in between. CDR1 is GTSNPN and CDR2 is SVGIG in the germline V gene (reference sequence). DNA for the CDR3: TGTGCCTTTGGAGGAGATACGCAGTATTTT. This encodes CAFGGDTQYF.

This chain's CDR3 is CASSLAGKDTQYF. CDR3 bases: TGTGCCAGCAGTCTAGCGGGAAAAGATACGCAGTATTTT. The rearrangement links TRBV2 to TRBJ2-3, with 9 nucleotides matching TRBD2. The CDR3 totals 13 residues. CDR1 SNHLY and CDR2 FYNNEI come from the germline V gene. V lost 5 bases and J lost 5; bases outside the gene matches: 2.

The gene calls are TRBV19 and TRBJ1-5; D unclear. The germline V gene encodes CDR1 LNHDA and CDR2 SQIVND (reference sequence). The V end was cut by 4 bases, the J end by 0 bases, with 13 bases between. CDR3 length: 16 amino acids. The CDR3 protein is CASSSPGSLSNQPQHF. In nucleotides, the CDR3 is TGTGCCAGTAGTAGTCCCGGATCCCTTAGCAATCAGCCCCAGCATTTT.

In this sample, this clone turned up a few times. CDR3 in amino acids: CALRRGSVDEQYF. The CDR3 bases are TGTGCCTTACGAAGGGGGAGTGTAGACGAGCAGTACTTC. The chain employs TRBV30 and TRBJ2-7; tentatively, D is TRBD1 (6 bases). Trimming took off 7 bases at V and 5 bases at J, with 18 bases between the two ends. The CDR3 is 13 amino acids. Germline V lookup: CDR1 GTSNPN, CDR2 SVGIG (reference sequence).

The chain joins TRBV6-6 to TRBJ1-1; D is perhaps TRBD1 (6 bases). Germline V gene lookup returns CDR1 MNHNY and CDR2 SVGAGI (reference sequence). The CDR3 runs to 14 residues. V was trimmed by 7 bases and J by 4 bases, leaving 16 bases between them. CDR3 in DNA: TGTGCCAGCACCGCGGGGGGCCGTAGCACTGAAGCTTTCTTT. It translates to CASTAGGRSTEAFF.

The chain links TRBV27 to TRBJ2-2; 12 bases are a match to TRBD2. The CDR3 spans 16 residues. V lost 1 base and J lost 6; bases outside the gene matches: 3. Germline values: CDR1 MNHEY, CDR2 SMNVEV (reference sequence). This chain's CDR3 is CASSLLLAGGSGELFF. The CDR3 DNA sequence: TGTGCCAGCAGTTTATTACTAGCGGGGGGATCCGGGGAGCTGTTTTTT.

The genes are TRBV6-1 and TRBJ2-2, with 7 bases fitting TRBD1. The CDR3 runs to 15 residues. CDR1 is MNHNS, CDR2 SASEGT, per germline. Trimming took 5 bases from V and 1 from J; bases not matched to a gene: 4. This CDR3 reads CASSIRTGNTGELFF. The DNA of the CDR3 is TGTGCCAGCAGTATCCGGACAGGGAACACCGGGGAGCTGTTTTTT.

CDR3 region: CASTPGDQTQYF. CDR3 nucleotide sequence: TGTGCCAGCACCCCGGGGGACCAGACCCAGTACTTC. V gene TRBV28 combines with J gene TRBJ2-5; the D gene is possibly TRBD2 (6 bases). CDR1 is MDHEN and CDR2 is SYDVKM in the germline V gene. This CDR3 region has 12 residues. V was clipped by 7 bases and J by 6 bases, with 12 bases between them.

The gene calls are TRBV10-3 and TRBJ1-2, with 12 bases identical to TRBD1. Germline V gives CDR1 ENHRY, CDR2 SYGVKD. V shed 0 bases, J shed 6 bases, and the junction held 2 bases outside the gene matches. The CDR3 runs to 15 residues. The CDR3 coding sequence is TGTGCCATCAGTGAGTCCAGGGACAGGGGGCATGGCTACACCTTC. It encodes CAISESRDRGHGYTF.

This clone was counted a single time. The chain recombines TRBV7-2 with TRBJ2-7, with 10 bases that match TRBD1. Germline V gives CDR1 SGHTA, CDR2 FQGNSA. V lost 5 bases to trimming and J lost 0 bases; unmatched junction nucleotides: 4. The CDR3 is made up of 15 amino acids. Here the CDR3 DNA reads TGTGCCAGCAGCCCTGGACAGGGGGGCTCCTACGAGCAGTACTTC. Encoded protein: CASSPGQGGSYEQYF.

The V call is TRBV10-3, the J call TRBJ2-3, with a tentative D call TRBD1 (5 bases). CDR1 is ENHRY and CDR2 is SYGVKD in the germline V gene. With 10 bases removed from V and 3 bases from J, the gap between germline ends came to 23 bases. There are 16 residues in the CDR3. The CDR3 spells CATRAGRSAATDTQYF. The CDR3 DNA is TGTGCCACCAGGGCAGGCCGTTCGGCCGCGACAGATACGCAGTATTTT.

V is TRBV7-2 and J is TRBJ2-5, with a tentative D call TRBD2 (7 bases). The CDR3 covers 15 residues. Germline lookup yields CDR1 SGHTA and CDR2 FQGNSA. With 1 base removed from V and 5 bases from J, the gap between germline ends came to 14 bases. CDR3 nucleotides: TGTGCCAGCAGCTTAGGAGGGGGAGGGTGGGAGACCCAGTACTTC. This codes for CASSLGGGGWETQYF.

The chain recombines TRBV6-5 with TRBJ2-7, with 7 bases fitting TRBD2. V lost 6 bases and J lost 3; bases outside the gene matches: 11. This CDR3 region has 15 residues. Germline V gene data show CDR1 as MNHEY and CDR2 as SVGAGI. CDR3 loop: CASSAPRLAVYEQYF. The CDR3 region has the DNA TGTGCCAGCAGCGCCCCACGGCTAGCGGTCTACGAGCAGTACTTC.